This entry is about one T cell receptor beta chain. CDR3 length equals 12 residues. Between the trimmed V and J ends, which lost 11 bases and 4 bases, there was a span of 15 bases. The germline V gene has CDR1 SEHNR and CDR2 FQNEAQ (reference sequence). Measured with immunoSEQ multiplex PCR; TCRdb has only the in-frame clones, and not every one. In the table there are 60,000 or so clones, around 87% of which are singletons. The data originate from a study of OX40 agonist ivuxolimab in advanced cancers. The specimen comprised CD4+ or CD8+ T cells sorted from blood, sampled in a trial of the OX40 agonist ivuxolimab. This TCR derives from an adult with an advanced solid tumor such as melanoma, head and neck, liver or kidney cancer. The chain recombines TRBV7-9 with TRBJ2-7; D perhaps matches TRBD1 (8 bases). This CDR3 is CALTGEGYEQYF. The CDR3 nucleotides read TGTGCCTTGACAGGGGAGGGGTACGAGCAGTACTTC.